The TCR beta chain under discussion was sequenced for a study of cytomegalovirus exposure and HLA in healthy donors (dated by TCRdb to about 2017). With respect to the entire study: An earlier analysis of roughly 610 of the donors reported roughly 300 Gb of sequence data and around 100 million unique TCR beta sequences obtained from about 179 million T cells. Typing coverage varied by locus: 629-630 donors for A, B, C, DRB1 and DQB1; roughly 520 for DQA1; around 610 for DPA1; roughly 450 for DPB1. In the later analysis, no new phenotypic data were used to find candidate immune exposures; instead, reliance was placed on TCR beta sequences and their occurrence across donors. In a later analysis, previously published TCR beta repertoires from 666 donors were re-analyzed and high-resolution HLA genotyping was added so that TCR occurrence patterns could be studied. To predict cytomegalovirus infection status, the study combined high-throughput TCR immunosequencing, statistical association of individual TCRs with disease status, and machine learning. A later genetic analysis took genome-wide SNP genotypes for about 55% of the roughly 670 donors and used that subset as a discovery cohort. An earlier analysis of several hundred of the donors applied high-throughput TCR beta sequencing to assess whether each TCR beta V gene segment acted as functional or pseudogenic. Among about 390 genotyped donors of the cohort, an average of approximately 240,000 unique TCR beta nucleotide sequences were sequenced per donor, roughly 18% of them non-productive. Donor age, sex, ethnicity and CMV serostatus were collected together with the repertoire data. All discovery cohort repertoires had been generated using a single sequencing platform. Class I and class II HLA loci were covered by the typing at four-digit resolution. Using immunosequencing, the study profiled T cell repertoires from roughly 650 subjects and related those repertoires to cytomegalovirus serostatus. Of the 300 to 500 genotyped donors, approximately 80% were placed in the genetic ancestry cluster associated with self-reported Caucasian donors. Approximately 300 gigabases of sequencing data and roughly 80 million unique TCR sequences made up an early release that covered approximately 650 HLA-typed donors. Because of strong linkage in the cohort, 4 to 6 DR-DQ haplotypes were treated as single units for association and clustering. The study aimed to test whether signatures of past pathogen exposure could be identified by cataloging public T cell receptors. In addition to the first cohort of hundreds of subjects, a separate validation cohort of 120 different subjects was used. Overall results and qualifications from the work: A later analysis reported that several top co-occurrence clusters appeared linked to parvovirus B19, influenza, CMV and Epstein-Barr virus. Because some donors lacked HLA typing at each locus, the association tests relied only on the typed subset. A later genetic analysis associated a missense DCLRE1C variant with V-gene and J-gene trimming of TCR beta chains, and an independent cohort replicated the association. In a later analysis, most CMV-associated TCR beta chains were found to appear HLA-restricted, with HLA associations seemingly driven largely by CMV exposure. In a later analysis, TCR association rates were found to vary across HLA loci, with the most associated TCRs seen for DRB1 alleles and the fewest for HLA-C alleles. It was suggested by the authors that the approach could potentially be generalized to other disease states and immunological phenotypes. Assigning TCR associations to individual alleles was difficult when HLA alleles, especially DR and DQ, strongly co-occurred. The cohort was sequenced for TCR beta chains only, and without alpha or paired-chain data the features that could be detected were limited. In an earlier analysis of 450 to 750 of the donors, most TCR beta V segments appeared in productive rearrangements about 90% or about 30% of the time, broadly matching IMGT annotations. The classifier was reported to diagnose cytomegalovirus status with high specificity and sensitivity in both the original and validation cohorts. Across donors, most TCR sequences were observed very rarely, whereas some public TCRs were present in many individuals. A further reported finding was that TCR beta sequences accurately predicted the HLA-A and HLA-B alleles for most subjects in the first cohort. The earlier analysis of around 600 of the donors excluded some 15 rarely observed V segments, including chromosome 9 orphons, because counts were too low. A later genetic analysis reported fewer N-insertions in productive TCRs among donors in an Asian-associated ancestry cluster than the approximately 670-donor mean. Roughly uniform sequencing depth across donors was assumed in presence/absence analyses, although this assumption may not hold. A cluster of highly shared sequence variants was judged likely to represent a technical artifact of the sequencing pipeline. The study gave a list of 150 to 200 TCR beta chains associated with cytomegalovirus. Compared with equally common non-associated chains, HLA-associated TCR beta chains in a later analysis were more clonally expanded and had lower generation probabilities. In vitro tests confirmed that a few of the cytomegalovirus-associated TCR beta chains recognize cytomegalovirus antigens. In a later analysis, 16,951 TCR beta sequences were associated with specific HLA alleles at a false discovery rate of 0.05. Linkage disequilibrium might explain the correlated functional status among segregating V segments, but an unknown experimental factor could not be ruled out. The only immune exposure information available for the cohort was CMV serostatus.

Libraries were made using the immunoSEQ multiplex PCR assay. For the multiplex PCR, a mixture combining 60 forward primers for TCR Vbeta segments and 13 reverse primers for TCR Jbeta segments was used. Amplification of the CDR3 region of rearranged TCR beta genes was performed with a multiplex PCR assay on genomic DNA. Amplified TCR beta libraries were sequenced as 87-base-pair reads on the Illumina HiSeq System. In the authors' own workflow: In a later analysis, some 80 million unique TCR beta chains were counted across the roughly 700 repertoires, and around 10 million of these chains were shared by at least two donors. Raw reads were error-corrected and collapsed into unique sequences by a nearest-neighbor algorithm in which closely related sequences were merged to remove PCR and sequencing errors. Alignment of CDR3 sequences to IMGT reference sequences was used to assign V, D and J gene segments. For a sequence to be retained, at least a six-nucleotide match to both a V gene segment and a J gene segment was required. Rearrangements were classified as productive when the CDR3 lacked stop codons and remained in frame with V and J, and all other rearrangements were classified as non-productive. CDR3 was defined by IMGT convention, running from the second conserved V-encoded cysteine to the conserved J-encoded phenylalanine. In an earlier analysis of more than 550 of the donors, sequences lacking an unambiguous match to a single V gene segment were excluded. An earlier analysis of roughly 590 of the donors called V segments functional above 56.7% productive rearrangements and segregating when the between-donor standard deviation exceeded 5%. To diagnose cytomegalovirus status from the catalog of TCR beta chain sequences, a statistical classification framework was built. In a later analysis, V and J genes were assigned by comparing TCR nucleotide sequences against IMGT/GENE-DB human TR gene sequences. In a later analysis, CDR3 sequences and most-parsimonious VDJ recombination scenarios were assigned using the TCRdist pipeline. A later analysis defined each TCR beta chain by its CDR3 amino acid sequence plus V-gene family, and excluded reads lacking a unique V-gene family. As a way to deal with suspected cross-contamination and a sequencing artifact, a later analysis dropped 640 or so nucleotide sequences that were highly shared and had low generation probability. For each public chain, a later analysis derived a clonal expansion index from normalized ranks of inferred template counts within each repertoire. In a later analysis, generation probabilities were computed with a VDJ recombination model fitted to out-of-frame rearrangements, and the resulting probabilities were checked against IGoR. In a later analysis, hypergeometric tests were used to score TCR-TCR, TCR-HLA and TCR-CMV co-occurrence, with a repertoire-size bias correction applied to TCR pairs. In a later analysis, false discovery rates were estimated by permuting HLA or CMV assignments 20 times. A later analysis grouped co-occurring TCRs with DBSCAN, adding TCRdist sequence similarity when clustering within HLA-allele-positive subsets. Repertoires with fewer than 30,000 or more than 120,000 public chains, plus five repertoires with anomalous nucleotide sharing, were excluded from co-occurrence clustering. TCRdb stores this immuneACCESS table with in-frame sequences only. Part of the clones is absent; in the studies checked, under half of the shortfall reflects unresolved V genes, and no reason is known for the rest. Clone size and the V and J calls come from that table; the DNA yielded D and trimming. The sample contains under 200,000 clones, around 68% of them found a single time. In total, the top ten clones hold 2.5% to 3% of the sample.

In total, 666 healthy bone marrow donors made up the cohort. At the time of sampling, all cohort members were nominally healthy, though unrecorded immune exposures were likely present. The donor tested CMV seronegative and was one of the 352 seronegative cohort members. Every donor gave a peripheral blood sample, and the peripheral blood mononuclear cells from that sample were used for TCR beta sequencing. Genomic DNA was extracted from the blood cell samples with the Qiagen DNeasy Blood Extraction Kit. With regard to this clone: Which antigen it targets is not known. Within one base of it there is no much larger clone, and no base qualities were kept.

The sample consisted of PBMCs. The TCR was taken from a man aged 35 to 55 in good health and CMV-seronegative.

The CDR3 in this case is CASSIGTAQGNTIYF. The nucleotide sequence reads as follows: TGTGCCAGCTCCATCGGGACAGCCCAAGGAAACACCATATATTTT. The rearranged chain carries TRBV18 and TRBJ1-3; TRBD1 matches 7 bases in the middle. The germline V gene yields KGHSH for CDR1 and LQKENI for CDR2. Including cysteine and phenylalanine, the CDR3 has 15 amino acids. The DNA shown is the 45-base CDR3, in frame from base 1. V is trimmed back by 6 bases and J by 4 bases, and the junction contains 9 bases that no gene match accounts for.